The rows below give T cell receptor beta chains drawn from one sample of a study of molecular identifiers for immune sequencing clone quantification. Each CDR3 protein is one row after TCRdb ran MiXCR on the PCR reads. Seen here are approximately 320,000 distinct CDR3 sequences, under 25% observed once, and the top ten hold about 0.74%. Sequenced material: naive CD8+ T cells from blood, with Jurkat cell RNA spiked in. Receptors were obtained from a human donor in good health. Some libraries in this study had Jurkat cell RNA spiked in. CDR3s include the opening cysteine and the closing phenylalanine or tryptophan. D genes are given only for firm matches. Clone size appears in some rows only: once, few, many, or a class for an expanded clone.

v_call: TRBV18; d_call: TRBD2; j_call: TRBJ2-3; clone_size: few; cdr3_nt: TGTGCCAGCTCAGCCGGGACTATCAGCACAGATACGCAGTATTTT; cdr3_aa: CASSAGTISTDTQYF
v_call: TRBV6-5; d_call: -; j_call: TRBJ1-2; clone_size: many; cdr3_nt: TGTGCCAGCAGCCCCCAACTGGGAGGGAACCGCTACTATGGCTACACCTTC; cdr3_aa: CASSPQLGGNRYYGYTF
v_call: TRBV12-3/TRBV12-4; d_call: -; j_call: TRBJ2-1; clone_size: -; cdr3_nt: TGTGCCAGCGGCCCCAGGGAGGGGGTCAATGAGCAGTTCTTC; cdr3_aa: CASGPREGVNEQFF
v_call: TRBV19; d_call: -; j_call: TRBJ2-4; clone_size: many; cdr3_nt: TGTGCCAGTAGTATAGCAGGGGACATTCAGTACTTC; cdr3_aa: CASSIAGDIQYF
v_call: TRBV7-2; d_call: TRBD2; j_call: TRBJ2-1; clone_size: few; cdr3_nt: TGTGCCAGCAGCTTATACGGACTAGCGGTCAATGAGCAGTTCTTC; cdr3_aa: CASSLYGLAVNEQFF
v_call: TRBV7-9; d_call: -; j_call: TRBJ2-7; clone_size: many; cdr3_nt: TGTGCCAGCAGCCCGCGGGGTAGGAACGAGCAGTACTTC; cdr3_aa: CASSPRGRNEQYF
v_call: TRBV5-5; d_call: -; j_call: TRBJ2-7; clone_size: many; cdr3_nt: TGTGCCAGCAGCTGGACAGTGGCCTACGAGCAGTACTTC; cdr3_aa: CASSWTVAYEQYF
v_call: TRBV29-1; d_call: -; j_call: TRBJ1-3; clone_size: many; cdr3_nt: TGCAGCGTCGAAACAGGGCCTGGAAACACCATATATTTT; cdr3_aa: CSVETGPGNTIYF
v_call: TRBV4-1; d_call: -; j_call: TRBJ2-7; clone_size: few; cdr3_nt: TGCGCCAGCAGCCGGGGACTGTACTACGAGCAGTACTTC; cdr3_aa: CASSRGLYYEQYF
v_call: TRBV2; d_call: TRBD2; j_call: TRBJ2-1; clone_size: -; cdr3_nt: TGTGCCAGCAGTAGACTAGCGGGATCCTACAATGAGCAGCTCTTC; cdr3_aa: CASSRLAGSYNEQLF
v_call: TRBV19; d_call: -; j_call: TRBJ1-5; clone_size: few; cdr3_nt: TGTGCCAGTAGTTTTGGGGGGATCCCCGGCAATCAGCCCCAGCATTTT; cdr3_aa: CASSFGGIPGNQPQHF
v_call: TRBV9; d_call: -; j_call: TRBJ2-3; clone_size: many; cdr3_nt: TGTGCCAGCAGCACAGGGAGGGGAGCAGATACGCAGTATTTT; cdr3_aa: CASSTGRGADTQYF
v_call: TRBV7-3; d_call: -; j_call: TRBJ2-3; clone_size: -; cdr3_nt: TGTGCCAGCGGTCAAGGGTGGGCCGGCACAGATACGCAGTATTTT; cdr3_aa: CASGQGWAGTDTQYF
v_call: TRBV20-1; d_call: -; j_call: TRBJ2-3; clone_size: many; cdr3_nt: TGCAGTGCTAGAGATCTATACGGGGGCCCCACAGATACGCAGTATTTT; cdr3_aa: CSARDLYGGPTDTQYF
v_call: TRBV27; d_call: -; j_call: TRBJ1-1; clone_size: -; cdr3_nt: TGTGCCAGCACGATATTCCCGGGGTTTGAAGCTTTCTTT; cdr3_aa: CASTIFPGFEAFF
v_call: TRBV6-2/TRBV6-3; d_call: -; j_call: TRBJ1-5; clone_size: -; cdr3_nt: TGTGCCAGCAGTTACTCGGTTTATGAGAATCAGCCCCAGCATTTT; cdr3_aa: CASSYSVYENQPQHF
v_call: TRBV7-2; d_call: TRBD1; j_call: TRBJ1-1; clone_size: -; cdr3_nt: TGTGCCAGCAGCTTAGGGGACAGGGGCCCGTACACTGAAGCTTCCTTT; cdr3_aa: CASSLGDRGPYTEASF
v_call: TRBV11-2; d_call: -; j_call: TRBJ1-5; clone_size: few; cdr3_nt: TGTGCCAGCAGCTTAGATACGGGGTACGGTCAGCCCCAGCATTTT; cdr3_aa: CASSLDTGYGQPQHF
v_call: TRBV20-1; d_call: TRBD2; j_call: TRBJ2-7; clone_size: -; cdr3_nt: TGCAGTGCCAGAGGAATAGCGGGAGGGCCGTACGAGCAGTACTTC; cdr3_aa: CSARGIAGGPYEQYF
v_call: TRBV5-6; d_call: -; j_call: TRBJ2-7; clone_size: many; cdr3_nt: TGTGCCAGCAGCTTAACTTTCGGGAACTCCTACGAGCAGTACTTC; cdr3_aa: CASSLTFGNSYEQYF
v_call: TRBV19; d_call: TRBD1; j_call: TRBJ2-1; clone_size: many; cdr3_nt: TGTGCCAGCGATCAGGGGGCTCACGATGAGCAGTTCTTC; cdr3_aa: CASDQGAHDEQFF
v_call: TRBV15; d_call: -; j_call: TRBJ2-7; clone_size: many; cdr3_nt: TGTGCCACCAGCAGAGGTTCCGGGGCCCGGACCTACGAGCAGTACTTC; cdr3_aa: CATSRGSGARTYEQYF
v_call: TRBV29-1; d_call: TRBD2; j_call: TRBJ2-3; clone_size: many; cdr3_nt: TGCAGCGTTGAAGATCTTGGGACTAGCGGGAGTAGTGATACGCAGTATTTT; cdr3_aa: CSVEDLGTSGSSDTQYF
v_call: TRBV9; d_call: -; j_call: TRBJ2-2; clone_size: -; cdr3_nt: TGTGCCAGCAGCGTTTGGGAGATTGCCGGGGAGCTGTCTTTT; cdr3_aa: CASSVWEIAGELSF
v_call: TRBV12-3/TRBV12-4; d_call: TRBD2; j_call: TRBJ2-2; clone_size: few; cdr3_nt: TGTGCCAGCAGGGACGGACTAGCGAGGGAGCTGTTTTTT; cdr3_aa: CASRDGLARELFF
v_call: TRBV6-5; d_call: TRBD1; j_call: TRBJ2-1; clone_size: many; cdr3_nt: TGTGCCAGCGAGGGGGCGAATGAGCAGTTCTTC; cdr3_aa: CASEGANEQFF
v_call: TRBV7-9; d_call: -; j_call: TRBJ2-5; clone_size: few; cdr3_nt: TGTGCCAGCAGACAAGGTCCGGGACAACTACAAGAGACCCAGTACTTC; cdr3_aa: CASRQGPGQLQETQYF
v_call: TRBV4-3; d_call: -; j_call: TRBJ2-7; clone_size: few; cdr3_nt: TGCGCCAGCAGCCAAAGGCAGGGTTCCTACGAGCAGTACTTC; cdr3_aa: CASSQRQGSYEQYF
v_call: TRBV7-9; d_call: TRBD1; j_call: TRBJ2-7; clone_size: many; cdr3_nt: TGTGCCAGCAGCCATGGGACAGCCGAGCAGTACTTC; cdr3_aa: CASSHGTAEQYF
v_call: TRBV6-2/TRBV6-3; d_call: TRBD1; j_call: TRBJ1-1; clone_size: -; cdr3_nt: TGTGCCAGCAGTTACCAAGCCGGGACAGCGGATAAAGCTTTCTTT; cdr3_aa: CASSYQAGTADKAFF
v_call: TRBV7-9; d_call: -; j_call: TRBJ2-1; clone_size: few; cdr3_nt: TGTGCCCTGAACGTGGGGAACGGTGAGCAGTTCTTC; cdr3_aa: CALNVGNGEQFF
v_call: TRBV23-1; d_call: TRBD1; j_call: TRBJ2-2; clone_size: few; cdr3_nt: TGCGCCAGCAGTCACCACGTCAAACTGACAGGGAGTGCCGCCCCGTTCGCGAACACCGGGGAGCTGTTTTTT; cdr3_aa: CASSHHVKLTGSAAPFANTGELFF
v_call: TRBV14; d_call: -; j_call: TRBJ2-7; clone_size: few; cdr3_nt: TGTGCCAGCAGCGCCCCGTCCGAAGACCCCTACGAGCAGTACTTC; cdr3_aa: CASSAPSEDPYEQYF
v_call: TRBV20-1; d_call: -; j_call: TRBJ2-3; clone_size: -; cdr3_nt: TGCAGTGCTAGAGGTTCGTCGACAACCCAGACGACAGATACGCAGTATTTT; cdr3_aa: CSARGSSTTQTTDTQYF
v_call: TRBV11-2; d_call: -; j_call: TRBJ2-1; clone_size: few; cdr3_nt: TGTGCCAGCAGCACAACCGCGCTAGCTCTCCTCTCCTACAATGAGCAGTTCTTC; cdr3_aa: CASSTTALALLSYNEQFF
v_call: TRBV7-2; d_call: -; j_call: TRBJ1-5; clone_size: many; cdr3_nt: TGTGCCAGCAGCTCAAGCGGGAGTAGCAATCAGCCCCAGCATTTT; cdr3_aa: CASSSSGSSNQPQHF
v_call: TRBV30; d_call: TRBD1; j_call: TRBJ2-3; clone_size: few; cdr3_nt: TGTGCCTGGAGTACAGGGGGCACAGATACGCAGTATTTT; cdr3_aa: CAWSTGGTDTQYF
v_call: TRBV11-2; d_call: -; j_call: TRBJ2-3; clone_size: -; cdr3_nt: TGTGCCAGCAGCTTACGCGGGCAGGGTGACGGTACGCAGTATTTT; cdr3_aa: CASSLRGQGDGTQYF
v_call: TRBV2; d_call: TRBD2; j_call: TRBJ2-3; clone_size: -; cdr3_nt: TGTGCCAGCAGCCGACTAGCGGGGTCTAGCACAGATACGCAGTATTTT; cdr3_aa: CASSRLAGSSTDTQYF
v_call: TRBV6-2/TRBV6-3; d_call: -; j_call: TRBJ1-1; clone_size: -; cdr3_nt: TGTGCCAGCAATTACTCGCCCGGGGGCCAAACTGAAGCTTTCTTT; cdr3_aa: CASNYSPGGQTEAFF
v_call: TRBV4-1; d_call: TRBD1; j_call: TRBJ1-5; clone_size: -; cdr3_nt: TGCGCCAGCAGCCGCGGGACAGCCCTCGACAATCAGCCCCAGCATTTT; cdr3_aa: CASSRGTALDNQPQHF
v_call: TRBV4-3; d_call: -; j_call: TRBJ1-2; clone_size: few; cdr3_nt: TGCGCCAGCAGCCAAGATCCCGTAGAGAACTACTATGGCTACACCTTC; cdr3_aa: CASSQDPVENYYGYTF
v_call: TRBV30; d_call: TRBD2; j_call: TRBJ2-5; clone_size: few; cdr3_nt: TGTGCCTGGAGTGTGGTAGCGGGAGGGCAAGAGACCCAGTACTTC; cdr3_aa: CAWSVVAGGQETQYF
v_call: TRBV7-9; d_call: -; j_call: TRBJ1-4; clone_size: -; cdr3_nt: TGTGCCAGCAGCTTGGTGAATGAAAAACTGTTTTTT; cdr3_aa: CASSLVNEKLFF
v_call: TRBV27; d_call: -; j_call: TRBJ2-7; clone_size: many; cdr3_nt: TGTGCCAGCAGTTTAGCACCACAGGGAGTCGAGCAGTACTTC; cdr3_aa: CASSLAPQGVEQYF
v_call: TRBV29-1; d_call: -; j_call: TRBJ1-1; clone_size: many; cdr3_nt: TGCAGCGTTGCGGCGGACACTGAAGCTTTCTTT; cdr3_aa: CSVAADTEAFF
v_call: TRBV28; d_call: -; j_call: TRBJ1-1; clone_size: -; cdr3_nt: TGTGCCAGCAGTTTAGAAGACGTCCGGGCCTACGATGAAGCTTTCTTT; cdr3_aa: CASSLEDVRAYDEAFF
v_call: TRBV5-6; d_call: TRBD1; j_call: TRBJ2-7; clone_size: -; cdr3_nt: TGTGCCAGCAGCTGGGAGGACAGGGGGCATTACGAGCAGTACTTC; cdr3_aa: CASSWEDRGHYEQYF
v_call: TRBV6-5; d_call: -; j_call: TRBJ2-4; clone_size: few; cdr3_nt: TGTGCCAGCAGTCCGGGTGTTGTCGGGATCATTCAGTACTTC; cdr3_aa: CASSPGVVGIIQYF
v_call: TRBV4-1; d_call: -; j_call: TRBJ2-1; clone_size: -; cdr3_nt: TGCGCCAGCAGCCGCATTTCTAGCGAGAGCTACAATGAGCAGTTCTTC; cdr3_aa: CASSRISSESYNEQFF
v_call: TRBV23-1; d_call: -; j_call: TRBJ2-3; clone_size: few; cdr3_nt: TGCGCCAGCAGTCAACTGACAGCTACAGATACGCAGTATTTT; cdr3_aa: CASSQLTATDTQYF